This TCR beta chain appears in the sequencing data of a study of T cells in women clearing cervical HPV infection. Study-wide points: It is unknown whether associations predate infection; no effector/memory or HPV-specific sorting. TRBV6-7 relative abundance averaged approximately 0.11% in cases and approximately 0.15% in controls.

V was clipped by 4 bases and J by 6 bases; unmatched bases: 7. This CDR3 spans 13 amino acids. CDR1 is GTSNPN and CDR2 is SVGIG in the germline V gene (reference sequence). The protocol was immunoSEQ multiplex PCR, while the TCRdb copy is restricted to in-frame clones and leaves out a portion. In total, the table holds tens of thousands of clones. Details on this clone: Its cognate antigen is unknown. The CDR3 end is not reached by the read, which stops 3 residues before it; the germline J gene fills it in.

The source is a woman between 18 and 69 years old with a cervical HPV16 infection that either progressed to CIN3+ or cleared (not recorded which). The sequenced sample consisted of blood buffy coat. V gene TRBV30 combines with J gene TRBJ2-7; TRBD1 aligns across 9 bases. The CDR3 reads CAWNLQGASEQYF. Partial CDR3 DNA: TGTGCCTGGAACCTACAGGGGGCAAGCGAG.